This TCR beta chain comes out of a study of shared clonotypes between healthy human individuals. Overall study: The study used three CD4 naive, three CD4 memory, two CD8 naive and one CD8 memory plate per donor. Study-level findings and limits: Clonotype sharing across several donors was observed for roughly 5% of naive CD4 clonotypes.

A word on this clone: Its target is unknown.

The test was conducted at deep level. Sequenced by immunoSEQ multiplex PCR; TCRdb stores in-frame clones only, minus some. The table has roughly 680,000 clones, around 77% seen once. Trimming took 5 bases from V and 3 from J; bases not matched to a gene: 5. There are 14 residues in the CDR3. CDR1 and CDR2 (germline): SNHLY, FYNNEI. V usage is TRBV2 and J usage is TRBJ2-7; 9 bases map to TRBD1. Sequences were obtained from memory CD4+ T cells sorted from blood. Documented subset: CD45RA-negative fraction. This receptor was identified in a woman younger than 45 in good health. Here the CDR3 DNA reads TGTGCCAGCAGTCCCCAGACAGGGGGCTACGAGCAGTACTTC. Amino acid sequence: CASSPQTGGYEQYF. The whole variable domain, remainder taken from reference TRBV2 and TRBJ2-7, is EPEVTQTPSHQVTQMGQEVILRCVPISNHLYFYWYRQILGQKVEFLVSFYNNEISEKSEIFDDQFSVERPDGSNFTLKIRSTKLEDSAMYFCASSPQTGGYEQYFGPGTRLTVT.